This T cell receptor (beta chain) was documented in a study of T cell responses to AZD1222 COVID-19 vaccine (dated by TCRdb to the early 2020s). Study-wide context: TCR sequencing was performed for 230 to 250 trial participants, of whom some 200 were given two doses of AZD1222 and around 25 were given two doses of MenACWY control vaccine. Trial participants were enrolled by age into 18-55, 56-69 and 70-plus year subgroups, with approximately 150, 30 and 60 TCR-sequenced participants respectively. Overall study results and their limits: Because no day 14 peak-response samples were available, the repertoires could be characterized only after the peak T cell response. Vaccine-associated CD4 TCRs spanned the whole spike protein, with dominant responses in regions 160-218 and 743-854. Epitopes outside the regions mutated in the B.1.351 and B.1.1.7 variants were reportedly recognized by nearly half of the unique spike-specific TCRs. Only a handful of AZD1222 recipients were SARS-CoV-2 seropositive at baseline, limiting conclusions about previously exposed vaccinees. The 56-69-year group was small, and its depth increase did not reach significance, likely because of low power. Most participants were white British and females outnumbered males, and the authors suggested that clonal diversity may have been underestimated. A significant rise in spike-specific TCR breadth and depth was observed after two AZD1222 doses relative to day 0 and relative to MenACWY recipients.

The CDR3 regions of human TCRbeta chains were subjected to immunosequencing. In the source study's methods: Repertoire TCRs were checked for matches against a reference library of SARS-CoV-2-specific TCRs that had been generated using the MIRA antigen-specificity platform. Breadth was defined as the fraction of unique TCRs that were SARS-CoV-2-associated, and depth was defined as the fraction of total T cells that were SARS-CoV-2-associated. Using the MIRA data, each spike-specific TCR was assigned both to the spike region to which the TCR was reactive and to a CD4 or CD8 class. Log10-transformed breadth and depth values were compared by one-way ANOVA with Sidak's multiple comparisons tests. TCRdb mirrors the immuneACCESS table, restricted to in-frame sequences. Some clones are absent from its copies; in checked studies, under half trace to an unresolved V gene, and the reason for the others is unknown. V, J and clone size were drawn from that table, and D and trimming were deduced from the DNA. The sample yields 150,000 to 200,000 clones; around 87% were counted once. About 3% of the sample is held by the ten biggest clonotypes.

The time point label here, explained by the study, means: baseline before first vaccination. Reading the label with the study, this specimen's treatment or condition is: meningococcal conjugate vaccine given as trial control. Samples from vaccinated people were obtained from the UK trials COV001 and COV002, which included a single-blind randomized controlled phase 2/3 trial of AZD1222 (ChAdOx1 nCoV-19) in healthy adults. Trial participant PBMC samples were collected at day 0 and day 28 after the second dose for TCRbeta chain sequencing. Of note for this clone: This receptor's antigen is unknown. No quality values exist for individual bases; no much larger clone is one base distant.

From the cysteine up to the phenylalanine, the CDR3 has a length of 16 residues. The entry retains the CDR3 DNA only, 48 bases that are in frame from base 1. V ends up 4 bases short and J 9 bases short, with an unmatched junction base count of 15. CDR1 and CDR2 are read off the germline V gene as SGHRS and YFSETQ. The TCR sequence derives from an adult in good health. The material was peripheral blood, obtained on day 0 of MenACWY control vaccination. The V and J genes are TRBV5-1 and TRBJ2-1, and 8 junction bases match TRBD2. This receptor carries the CDR3 CASSPQVAGGSGEQFF. The nucleotides are TGCGCCAGCAGCCCTCAGGTGGCGGGAGGTAGCGGTGAGCAGTTCTTC.